This T cell receptor beta chain was observed in a study of T cell responses to AZD1222 COVID-19 vaccine. Overall study findings and caveats: The donors showed a predominance of white British ancestry and of females, with possible underestimation of clonal diversity. Only a handful of individuals given AZD1222 were seropositive at baseline.

Using immunoSEQ multiplex PCR, the repertoire was profiled, and TCRdb retains in-frame clones only, with some absent. The sample holds about 160,000 clones, around 93% seen once. This clone was observed a single time. Its antigen is unknown. Specimen: peripheral blood, collected on day 0 of AZD1222 vaccination. The clonotype comes from an adult in good health.

CDR3 region: CASSIKGRGYTF. CDR3 sequence (DNA): TGTGCCAGCAGCATCAAGGGGAGAGGCTACACCTTC. The chain joins TRBV21-1 to TRBJ1-2. TRBV21-1 is noted as a pseudogene. The CDR3 has 12 amino acids.